This TCR beta chain emerged from a study of patients and donors after allogeneic stem cell transplantation. This clonotype was observed a handful of times. TCRdb used MiXCR to reprocess the RT-PCR reads, holding one entry per CDR3 protein. The sample shows approximately 410,000 distinct CDR3 sequences, 16% of them seen only once. CDR1 and CDR2 (germline): DFQATT, SNEGSKA (reference sequence). V gave up 0 bases and J gave up 6 bases, with 17 bases separating them. The CDR3 length is 15 residues. This clonotype was obtained from a human donor who was either an allogeneic HSCT recipient or a stem cell or donor lymphocyte infusion donor (not recorded which). It is not recorded whose cells these are; they may come from a transplant donor. The sample consisted of blood, either unsorted or a sorted T cell fraction (not recorded which). The V call is TRBV20-1, the J call TRBJ1-1; no clear D gene. The CDR3 region has the DNA TGCAGTGCTAGAGATCGGCGAACGGGTACCCCTGAAGCTTTCTTT. It encodes CSARDRRTGTPEAFF.